This T cell receptor (beta chain) comes out of a study of T cell responses to AZD1222 COVID-19 vaccine. Broader study findings: The sample set comprised mostly white British donors with more females, and clonal diversity was possibly underestimated. Variant regions that are unmutated are reportedly the target of nearly half of spike-specific TCRs. Spike-specific TCR repertoires showed rising breadth and depth after two AZD1222 doses. All repertoire sampling was performed exclusively after the peak T cell response.

In the case of this clone: Its antigen is unknown.

Measured with immunoSEQ multiplex PCR; TCRdb has only the in-frame clones, and not every one. The sample records 130,000 or so clones, around 84% being singletons. CDR1 and CDR2 (germline): ENHRY, SYGVKD. Trimming stripped 3 bases from V and 7 bases from J, with 10 bases between. This CDR3 is built from 13 residues. This receptor was obtained from an adult in good health. Sample: peripheral blood, taken on day 0 of AZD1222 vaccination. The V call is TRBV10-3, the J call TRBJ1-5; no clear D gene. This chain's CDR3 is CAISEGRDQPQHF. CDR3 DNA sequence: TGTGCCATCAGTGAAGGACGAGACCAGCCCCAGCATTTT.